The present T cell receptor beta chain was sequenced within a study of blood T cells in healthy people across ages. Alongside a J-beta primer mix, a sample-barcoded 5' primer served in a second PCR lasting 7 to 11 cycles. One entry per CDR3 protein, called by TCRdb with MiXCR from the 5' RACE reads. The sample consists of approximately 1,700,000 distinct CDR3 sequences, approximately 40% of them appearing once. Trimming shortened V by 4 bases and J by 6 bases, and 16 bases separated the two germline ends. The CDR3 covers 15 residues. CDR1 is SGHTA and CDR2 is FQGTGA in the germline V gene. Study-wide points: Aged donors had fewer naive CD4+ cells and lower diversity than long-lived donors. TCR beta diversity was tightly associated with the proportion of naive T cells.

A note on this clonotype: What it recognizes is unknown.

The clonotype originates from a human donor in good health. Sequenced material: blood. The chain joins TRBV7-3 to TRBJ2-1; D may match TRBD1 or TRBD2 (6 bases each). Written as DNA, the CDR3 is TGTGCCAGCAGCTCCGGTTGGGGGGCATGCAATGAGCAGTTCTTC. Translating gives CASSSGWGACNEQFF.